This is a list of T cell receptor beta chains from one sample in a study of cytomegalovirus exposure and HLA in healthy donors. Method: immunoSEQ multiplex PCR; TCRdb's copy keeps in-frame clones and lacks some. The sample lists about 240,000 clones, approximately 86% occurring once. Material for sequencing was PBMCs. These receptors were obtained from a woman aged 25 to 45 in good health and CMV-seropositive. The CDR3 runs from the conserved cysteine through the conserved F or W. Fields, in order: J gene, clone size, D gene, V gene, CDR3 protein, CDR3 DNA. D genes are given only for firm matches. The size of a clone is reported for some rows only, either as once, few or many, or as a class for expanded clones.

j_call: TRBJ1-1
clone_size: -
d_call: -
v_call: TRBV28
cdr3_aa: CASSLKIAEAFF
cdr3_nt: TGTGCCAGCAGTTTAAAAATAGCTGAAGCTTTCTTT

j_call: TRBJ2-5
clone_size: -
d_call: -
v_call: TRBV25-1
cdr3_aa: CASSDSRQFQETQYF
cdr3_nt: TGTGCCAGCAGTGATTCCAGACAGTTCCAAGAGACCCAGTACTTC

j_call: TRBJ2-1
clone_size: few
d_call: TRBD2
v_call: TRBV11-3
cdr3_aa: CASSLGTSGYNEQFF
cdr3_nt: TGTGCCAGCAGCTTAGGGACTAGCGGTTACAATGAGCAGTTCTTC

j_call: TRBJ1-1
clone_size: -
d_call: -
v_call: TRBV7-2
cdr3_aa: CASSLVGEFLGFF
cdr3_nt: TGTGCCAGCAGCTTAGTGGGAGAATTTCTCGGTTTCTTT

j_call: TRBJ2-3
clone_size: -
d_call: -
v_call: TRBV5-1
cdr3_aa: CASSLSSSGTDTQYF
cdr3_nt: TGCGCCAGCAGCTTGTCATCATCGGGCACAGATACGCAGTATTTT

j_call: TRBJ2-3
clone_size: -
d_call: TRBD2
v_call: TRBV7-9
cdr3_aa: CASSSVAGEIDTQYF
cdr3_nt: TGTGCCAGCAGCTCCGTAGCGGGAGAGATAGATACGCAGTATTTT

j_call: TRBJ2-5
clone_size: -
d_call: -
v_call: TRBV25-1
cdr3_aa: CASSEWAETQYF
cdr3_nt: TGTGCCAGCAGTGAATGGGCGGAGACCCAGTACTTC

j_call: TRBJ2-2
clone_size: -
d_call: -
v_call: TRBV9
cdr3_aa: CASSVGGRLDTGELFF
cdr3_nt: TGTGCCAGCAGCGTAGGAGGGCGACTGGACACCGGGGAGCTGTTTTTT

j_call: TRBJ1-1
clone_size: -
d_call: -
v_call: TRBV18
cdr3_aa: CASSESRENTEAFF
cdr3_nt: TGTGCCAGCTCCGAATCCAGGGAGAACACTGAAGCTTTCTTT

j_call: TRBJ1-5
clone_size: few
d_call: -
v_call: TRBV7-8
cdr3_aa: CASSFEANFLQPQHF
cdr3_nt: TGTGCCAGCAGCTTCGAGGCGAACTTTCTCCAGCCCCAGCATTTT

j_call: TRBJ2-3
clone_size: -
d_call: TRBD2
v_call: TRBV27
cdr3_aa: CASSLLSGRDTQYF
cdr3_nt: TGTGCCAGCAGTTTACTTAGCGGGCGGGATACGCAGTATTTT

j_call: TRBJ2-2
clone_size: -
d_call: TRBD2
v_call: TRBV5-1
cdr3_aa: CASSLTSGSSSGELFF
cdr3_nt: TGCGCCAGCAGCCTAACTAGCGGGAGTTCGTCCGGGGAGCTGTTTTTT

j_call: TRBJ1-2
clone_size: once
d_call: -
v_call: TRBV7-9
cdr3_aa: CASSLTGWGSGYTF
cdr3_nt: TGTGCCAGCAGCTTAACAGGGTGGGGATCTGGCTACACCTTC

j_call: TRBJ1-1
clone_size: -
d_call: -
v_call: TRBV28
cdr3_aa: CASHKSTGFTEAFF
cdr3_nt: TGTGCCAGCCACAAATCCACAGGGTTCACTGAAGCTTTCTTT

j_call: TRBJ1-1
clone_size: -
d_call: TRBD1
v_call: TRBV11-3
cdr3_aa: CASRAGQGALNTEAFF
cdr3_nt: TGTGCCAGCAGGGCCGGACAGGGGGCTCTGAACACTGAAGCTTTCTTT

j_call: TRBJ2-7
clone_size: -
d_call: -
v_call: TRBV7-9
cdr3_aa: CASSSARRAPSYEQYF
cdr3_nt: TGTGCCAGCAGCTCAGCTAGGAGGGCCCCTTCCTACGAGCAGTACTTC

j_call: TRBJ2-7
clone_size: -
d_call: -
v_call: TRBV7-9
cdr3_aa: CASSPYTTSGIYEQYF
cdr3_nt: TGTGCCAGCAGCCCATACACTACGTCAGGGATCTACGAGCAGTACTTC

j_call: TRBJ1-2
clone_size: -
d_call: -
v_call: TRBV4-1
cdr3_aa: CASSHPQKPEGYTF
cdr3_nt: TGCGCCAGCAGCCACCCACAGAAGCCAGAGGGCTACACCTTC

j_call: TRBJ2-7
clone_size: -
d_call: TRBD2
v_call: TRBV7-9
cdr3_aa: CASSVGTSGNIGLHEQYF
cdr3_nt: TGTGCCAGCAGCGTCGGGACTAGCGGGAATATTGGCCTCCACGAGCAGTACTTC

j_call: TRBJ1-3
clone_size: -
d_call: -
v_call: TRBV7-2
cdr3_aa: CASSRSSGNTIYF
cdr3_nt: TGTGCCAGCAGTCGGAGCTCTGGAAACACCATATATTTT

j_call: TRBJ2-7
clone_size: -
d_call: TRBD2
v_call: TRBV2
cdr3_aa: CASRLAGTYEQYF
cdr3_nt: TGTGCCAGCAGGCTAGCGGGCACCTACGAGCAGTACTTC

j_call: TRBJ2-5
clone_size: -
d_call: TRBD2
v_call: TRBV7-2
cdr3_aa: CASSIPSGQETQYF
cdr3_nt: TGTGCCAGCAGCATCCCTAGCGGACAAGAGACCCAGTACTTC

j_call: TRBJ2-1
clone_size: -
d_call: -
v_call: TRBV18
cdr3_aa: CASSPRVLGDNEQFF
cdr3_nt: TGTGCCAGCTCACCGAGAGTCCTCGGGGACAATGAGCAGTTCTTC

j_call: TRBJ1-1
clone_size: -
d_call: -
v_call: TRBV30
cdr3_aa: CAWNSQGWVDTEAFF
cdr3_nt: TGTGCCTGGAATTCACAGGGTTGGGTGGACACTGAAGCTTTCTTT

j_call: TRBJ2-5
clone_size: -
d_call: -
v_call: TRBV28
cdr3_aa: CASSREPLLTQYF
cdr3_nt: TGTGCCAGCAGTAGGGAGCCCCTATTGACCCAGTACTTC